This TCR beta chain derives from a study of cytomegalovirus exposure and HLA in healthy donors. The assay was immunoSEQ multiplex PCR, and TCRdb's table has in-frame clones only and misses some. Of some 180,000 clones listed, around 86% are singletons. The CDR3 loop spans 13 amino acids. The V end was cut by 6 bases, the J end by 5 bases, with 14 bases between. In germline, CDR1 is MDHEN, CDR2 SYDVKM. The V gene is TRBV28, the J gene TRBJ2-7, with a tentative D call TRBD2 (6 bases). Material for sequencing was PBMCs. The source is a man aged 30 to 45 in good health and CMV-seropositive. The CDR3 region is CASRSRERDEQYF. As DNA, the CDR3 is TGTGCCAGCAGATCCCGGGAGCGCGACGAGCAGTACTTC. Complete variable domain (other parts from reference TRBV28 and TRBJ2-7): DVKVTQSSRYLVKRTGEKVFLECVQDMDHENMFWYRQDPGLGLRLIYFSYDVKMKEKGDIPEGYSVSREKKERFSLILESASTNQTSMYLCASRSRERDEQYFGPGTRLTVT.